This TCR beta chain was captured in a study of cytomegalovirus exposure and HLA in healthy donors. Overall study findings and caveats: A few chains linked to CMV were shown in vitro to be specific for CMV antigens. Later analysis associated a missense DCLRE1C variant with TCR beta V- and J-gene trimming.

PCR amplification relied on 60 Vbeta primers (plus 13 Jbeta primers). Measured with immunoSEQ multiplex PCR; TCRdb has only the in-frame clones, and not every one. This table holds approximately 110,000 clones, about 80% found once. Though nominally healthy at sampling, donors likely had unrecorded immune exposures. This CDR3 has 15 amino acids. Germline CDR1 reads SGDLS; CDR2 reads YYNGEE. Trimming removed 3 bases from V and 0 bases from J; junction bases left unmatched: 5. Details on this clone: The antigen is undetermined.

Source material: PBMCs. The clonotype originates from a woman aged 40 to 55 in good health and CMV-seronegative. This chain links TRBV9 with TRBJ1-1, with 7 bases identical to TRBD1. The CDR3 region has the DNA TGTGCCAGCAGCGGAGACAGGGTCATGAACACTGAAGCTTTCTTT. This translates into CASSGDRVMNTEAFF.